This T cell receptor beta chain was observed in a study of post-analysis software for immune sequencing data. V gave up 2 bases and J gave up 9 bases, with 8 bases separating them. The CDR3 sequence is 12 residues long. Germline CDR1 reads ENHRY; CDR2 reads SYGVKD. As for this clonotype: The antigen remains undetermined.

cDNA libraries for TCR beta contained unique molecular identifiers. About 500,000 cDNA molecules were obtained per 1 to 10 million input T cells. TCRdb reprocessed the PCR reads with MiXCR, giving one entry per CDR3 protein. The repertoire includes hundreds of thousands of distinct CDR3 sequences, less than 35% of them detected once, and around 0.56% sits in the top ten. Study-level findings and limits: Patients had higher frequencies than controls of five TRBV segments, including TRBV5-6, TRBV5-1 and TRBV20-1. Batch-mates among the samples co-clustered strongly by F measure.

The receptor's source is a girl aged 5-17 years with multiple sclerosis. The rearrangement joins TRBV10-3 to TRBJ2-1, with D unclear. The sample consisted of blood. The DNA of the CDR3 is TGTGCCATCAGTGAGCCCCGGGCTGAGCAGTTCTTC. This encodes CAISEPRAEQFF.